One and the same sample provided the 21 T cell receptor beta chains below, sequenced in a study of blood T cells in healthy people across ages. The authors ran a second PCR of roughly 6 to 12 cycles using a sample-barcoded 5' primer and a J-beta primer mix. TCRdb reprocessed the 5' RACE reads via MiXCR and lists one record per CDR3 protein. Of about 600,000 distinct CDR3 sequences in the sample, around 50% were seen once. Input material: blood. The receptors here all came from a man of 80 years or more in good health.

V and J are TRBV6-2 or TRBV6-3 and TRBJ2-1; perhaps TRBD1 as D (5 bases). From germline, CDR1 is MNHEY and CDR2 SVGEGT. V dropped 7 bases and J dropped 9 bases, with 13 bases sitting between them. There are 12 residues in the CDR3. CDR3 nucleotides: TGTGCCAGCATGGACATCTTGAGTGAGCAGTTCTTC. Residues: CASMDILSEQFF.

This clonotype was seen a handful of times. The chain has TRBV9 and TRBJ1-2; D remains ambiguous. The V end lost 0 bases, the J end lost 4 bases, and 13 bases lay between the germline ends. The CDR3 extends over 15 amino acids. Germline CDR1 SGDLS, CDR2 YYNGEE. Here the CDR3 reads CASSVAQLGAYGYTF. CDR3 bases: TGTGCCAGCAGCGTAGCCCAGCTAGGCGCCTATGGCTACACCTTC.

To note about this clonotype: Sequence at one end of the junction differs from germline and may be a read error. The V and J genes are TRBV6-5 and TRBJ2-1; TRBD2 agrees at 9 bases. The CDR3 sequence is 17 residues long. From germline, CDR1 is MNHEY and CDR2 SVGAGI. CDR3 sequence reads: CTSSYSPAGGSYNEQFF. In DNA, the CDR3 is TGTACCAGCAGTTACTCACCAGCGGGAGGCTCCTACAATGAGCAGTTCTTC.

This clonotype was observed once. The V call is TRBV4-3, the J call TRBJ2-1; 12 positions agree with TRBD2. TRBJ2-7 matches the DNA end more closely, so the J call is doubtful. CDR3 length equals 17 residues. The germline V gene encodes CDR1 LGHNA and CDR2 YSLEER. CDR3 sequence reads: CASSQDSTSGRYNEQYF. The CDR3 region has the DNA TGCGCCAGCAGCCAAGATTCGACTAGCGGGAGATACAATGAGCAGTACTTC.

This sequence joins TRBV15 and TRBJ2-7, with D possibly matching TRBD1 (6 bases). Germline loops: CDR1 LNHNV, CDR2 YYDKDF (reference sequence). Between the trimmed V and J ends, which lost 3 bases and 0 bases, there was a span of 9 bases. CDR3 length: 14 amino acids. The CDR3: CATSRTGSSYEQYF. The CDR3 DNA follows: TGTGCCACCAGCAGGACAGGTAGCTCCTACGAGCAGTACTTC.

As concerns this clonotype: Relative to the germline gene, one junction end is altered; a read error may explain this. This sequence joins TRBV9 and TRBJ2-1; TRBD1 agrees at 7 bases. Germline V lookup: CDR1 SGDLS, CDR2 YYNGEE. The CDR3 is 15 residues long. Written as DNA, the CDR3 is TGTGCCAGCAGCCAGGGACAGAGCCCCTACAATGAGCAGTATTTC. Translation: CASSQGQSPYNEQYF.

For the CDR3, the DNA is TGTGCCAGCAGTGTTTGGGCAGGGTCGGATCTCACTGAAGCTTTCTTT. It yields the protein CASSVWAGSDLTEAFF. The V and J genes are TRBV2 and TRBJ1-1; possible D gene TRBD1, 5 bases. Germline loops: CDR1 SNHLY, CDR2 FYNNEI. The ends were cut back, 4 bases at V and 4 bases at J, with 19 bases in the middle. The CDR3 loop spans 16 amino acids.

This clonotype appeared many times. This chain connects TRBV7-2 to TRBJ1-1; D is uncertain. Trimming pared 1 base from V and 1 base from J, leaving 4 bases between. The CDR3 consists of 13 residues. The V gene's germline CDR1 is SGHTA and CDR2 FQGNSA. Here the CDR3 reads CASSLDRNTEAFF. DNA for the CDR3: TGTGCCAGCAGCTTAGACAGGAACACTGAAGCTTTCTTT.

This clonotype came up once. The chain combines TRBV2 with TRBJ2-3; the D gene is possibly TRBD2 (5 bases). This CDR3 has 13 amino acids. V was trimmed by 8 bases and J by 6 bases, leaving 15 bases between them. CDR1 SNHLY and CDR2 FYNNEI come from the germline V gene. The CDR3 loop is CASRWARGDTQYF. For the CDR3, the DNA is TGTGCCAGCCGGTGGGCCCGCGGGGATACGCAGTATTTT.

The genes are TRBV3-1 and TRBJ2-7; 10 bases line up with TRBD1. With 4 bases clipped from V and 7 bases from J, the junction kept 10 bases outside the gene matches. Germline V lookup: CDR1 LGHDT, CDR2 YNNKEL (reference sequence). The CDR3 runs 15 residues. The CDR3 DNA is TGTGCCAGCAGCCCCGGGACAGGGGATTCCAATGAGCAGTACTTC. This codes for CASSPGTGDSNEQYF.

This clonotype occurred many times. This chain links TRBV7-2 with TRBJ2-1; TRBD2 matches 8 bases. The V gene's germline CDR1 is SGHTA and CDR2 FQGNSA. CDR3 length: 16 residues. V lost 2 bases to trimming and J lost 4 bases; unmatched junction nucleotides: 7. The CDR3 DNA reads TGTGCCAGCAGCTTATTCACTAGCGGAACTTACAATGAGCAGTTCTTC. Translating it yields CASSLFTSGTYNEQFF.

V usage is TRBV6-1 and J usage is TRBJ1-2; no clear D gene. Trimming cost V 8 bases and J 8 bases, with 21 bases left between them. The CDR3 runs to 14 residues. In germline, CDR1 is MNHNS, CDR2 SASEGT. The CDR3 region is CASDMGRNAGGYTF. CDR3 nucleotide sequence: TGTGCCAGCGATATGGGGAGGAACGCCGGCGGCTACACCTTC.

Notes on this clonotype: One end of the junction does not line up with germline, which may come from a read error. The chain employs TRBV12-3 or TRBV12-4 and TRBJ2-7, with 10 positions matching TRBD2. This CDR3 spans 15 amino acids. This CDR3 is CASSLRTSGNYEQYF. DNA for the CDR3: TGCGCCAGCAGCCTTCGGACTAGCGGCAACTACGAGCAGTACTTC.

V is TRBV28 and J is TRBJ2-4, with D perhaps matching TRBD2 (5 bases). The CDR3 has 14 amino acids. The V and J ends lost 9 bases and 8 bases respectively, with 20 bases between them. The germline V gene has CDR1 MDHEN and CDR2 SYDVKM. CDR3 sequence (DNA): TGTGCCAGTACCGCATCGATTGGGAGCTACATTCAGTACTTC. It is translated as CASTASIGSYIQYF.

The chain links TRBV20-1 to TRBJ1-2, with TRBD1 identical over 8 bases. Germline CDR1 reads DFQATT; CDR2 reads SNEGSKA (reference sequence). The trim removed 3 bases at V and 3 bases at J, leaving 9 bases unmatched. The CDR3 is made up of 15 amino acids. CDR3 nucleotide sequence: TGCAGTGCTAGTCTACCTACGGGACAGGACTATGGCTACACCTTC. Residues: CSASLPTGQDYGYTF.

The chain recombines TRBV13 with TRBJ2-7; D not resolved. CDR1 and CDR2 from the germline V gene are PRHDT and FYEKMQ (reference sequence). The ends were cut back, 4 bases at V and 5 bases at J, with 12 bases in the middle. This CDR3 has 13 residues. CDR3 in amino acids: CASSYMGPNEQYF. CDR3 nucleotides: TGTGCCAGCAGCTACATGGGTCCCAACGAGCAGTACTTC. Based on the CDR3 plus reference TRBV13 and TRBJ2-7, the full variable domain is AAGVIQSPRHLIKEKRETATLKCYPIPRHDTVYWYQQGPGQDPQFLISFYEKMQSDKGSIPDRFSAQQFSDYHSELNMSSLELGDSALYFCASSYMGPNEQYFGPGTRLTVT.

V and J are TRBV12-3 or TRBV12-4 and TRBJ2-7, with TRBD2 as a possible D gene (5 bases). This CDR3 contains 14 residues. The V end lost 5 bases, the J end lost 1 base, and 12 bases lay between the germline ends. The CDR3 DNA sequence: TGTGCCAGCAGTGTAGGACTTTTATCCTACGAGCAGTACTTC. Encoded protein: CASSVGLLSYEQYF.

This chain links TRBV20-1 with TRBJ1-4, with D uncertain. Germline V gives CDR1 DFQATT, CDR2 SNEGSKA (reference sequence). The length of the CDR3 is 13 residues. Trimming cost V 6 bases and J 3 bases, with 11 bases left between them. This CDR3 is CSAPEGANEKLFF. CDR3 DNA sequence: TGCAGTGCCCCGGAGGGAGCTAATGAAAAACTGTTTTTT.

This clonotype was seen just once. V gene TRBV7-2 combines with J gene TRBJ2-7, with 8 bases lining up with TRBD1. The CDR3 has 14 amino acids. The V gene's germline CDR1 is SGHTA and CDR2 FQGNSA. The ends lost 7 bases at V and 2 bases at J; junction bases unmatched: 7. This CDR3 is CASTRWTGTYEQYF. The CDR3 DNA sequence: TGTGCCAGCACCCGATGGACAGGGACCTACGAGCAGTACTTC.

J is TRBJ1-2 and V is TRBV4-3; 10 bases agree with TRBD1. V shed 1 base, J shed 5 bases, and the junction held 7 bases outside the gene matches. Germline CDR1 reads LGHNA; CDR2 reads YSLEER. The length of the CDR3 is 16 residues. The CDR3 protein is CASSQGGTGVFYGYTF. DNA for the CDR3: TGCGCCAGCAGCCAAGGAGGGACAGGGGTGTTTTATGGCTACACCTTC.

The V gene is TRBV5-6, the J gene TRBJ2-1; D gene uncertain. V dropped 0 bases and J dropped 4 bases, with 11 bases sitting between them. Germline V gene data show CDR1 as SGHDT and CDR2 as YYEEEE. The CDR3 extends over 15 amino acids. The CDR3 bases are TGTGCCAGCAGCTTGGGGGTATTCAATTACAATGAGCAGTTCTTC. As protein: CASSLGVFNYNEQFF.